Presented here are 5 T cell receptor beta chains from one specimen sequenced in a study of blood T cell repertoires in COVID-19. Assay used: immunoSEQ multiplex PCR; TCRdb lists only in-frame clones, some missing. The sample yields approximately 170,000 clones, approximately 84% seen once. The material sequenced was PBMCs or T cells enriched from blood (not recorded which). The receptor source for this set is a woman under 40 who had recovered from COVID-19.

The V call is TRBV29-1, the J call TRBJ2-7; 8 bases align to TRBD2. CDR3 length: 11 amino acids. From germline, CDR1 is SQVTM and CDR2 ANQGSEA. Trimming removed 8 bases from V and 6 bases from J; junction bases left unmatched: 6. CDR3 nucleotide sequence: TGCAGCTTCTTGCGGGGGGCCGAGCAGTACTTC. Residues: CSFLRGAEQYF.

V gene TRBV2 combines with J gene TRBJ1-2; 11 nucleotides line up with TRBD1. V gave up 6 bases and J gave up 6 bases; unmatched junction bases: 6. This CDR3 is 14 amino acids long. CDR1 and CDR2 from the germline V gene are SNHLY and FYNNEI. CDR3 DNA: TGTGCCAGCAGGACTAGGACAGGGGGCGATGGCTACACCTTC. Protein: CASRTRTGGDGYTF.

The chain has TRBV6-6 and TRBJ2-3; perhaps TRBD2 as D (5 bases). The CDR3 is made up of 15 amino acids. The germline CDR1 and CDR2 sequences are MNHNY and SVGAGI (reference sequence). Trimming removed 8 bases at V and 0 bases at J, with 15 bases between. CDR3 residues: CASSTSGYSTDTQYF. The CDR3 coding sequence is TGTGCCAGCTCTACGAGCGGATACAGCACAGATACGCAGTATTTT.

The gene calls are TRBV28 and TRBJ1-1; possible D gene TRBD1, 6 bases. Trimming pared 3 bases from V and 5 bases from J, leaving 22 bases between. This CDR3 comprises 17 residues. Germline V gene lookup returns CDR1 MDHEN and CDR2 SYDVKM. CDR3 loop: CASSFDVGGGPRTEAFF. CDR3 nucleotide sequence: TGTGCCAGCAGTTTCGATGTTGGGGGGGGGCCGAGGACTGAAGCTTTCTTT. The full variable domain, rest sourced from reference TRBV28 and TRBJ1-1, is DVKVTQSSRYLVKRTGEKVFLECVQDMDHENMFWYRQDPGLGLRLIYFSYDVKMKEKGDIPEGYSVSREKKERFSLILESASTNQTSMYLCASSFDVGGGPRTEAFFGQGTRLTVV.

The chain has TRBV9 and TRBJ1-2, with D unresolved. The CDR3 has 14 amino acids. V shed 4 bases and J shed 7 bases, with 17 bases lying between them. CDR1 is SGDLS and CDR2 is YYNGEE in the germline V gene. The CDR3 sequence: CASSYREGFSGYTF. CDR3 nucleotide sequence: TGTGCCAGCAGCTACCGAGAGGGTTTCTCTGGCTACACCTTC.